This T cell receptor beta chain is from a study of beta chain features in type 1 diabetes. Overall study: Age, gender and cell yields were similar between patients and healthy donors. Across every sample, 85 million to 120 million sorted cells were examined in total.

A note on this clone: Antigen unknown.

The authors reverse transcribed all of the isolated RNA, so sequencing captured expressed TCRB transcripts. Assay: immunoSEQ multiplex PCR; the TCRdb copy retains only in-frame clones and omits some. The profile covers hundreds of thousands of clones, with about 29% appearing a single time and more than 0.055% taken by the ten largest. Study-level points and caveats: More deletions and fewer insertions at VDJ junctions were found in patients with type 1 diabetes. Short templates might get an advantage during PCR, and this would be equal in patients and controls.

This clonotype was obtained from a man younger than 35 in good health. The sequenced sample was naive CD4+ T cells from blood.

DNA for the CDR3: TGTGCCAGCAGCGAGGGACTAGCGGGAATCTACGAGCAGTACTTC. Protein sequence: CASSEGLAGIYEQYF. V and J are TRBV2 and TRBJ2-7, with 13 bases identical to TRBD2. CDR3 size: 15 residues. CDR1 is SNHLY and CDR2 is FYNNEI in the germline V gene. With 6 bases clipped from V and 3 bases from J, the junction kept 5 bases outside the gene matches.